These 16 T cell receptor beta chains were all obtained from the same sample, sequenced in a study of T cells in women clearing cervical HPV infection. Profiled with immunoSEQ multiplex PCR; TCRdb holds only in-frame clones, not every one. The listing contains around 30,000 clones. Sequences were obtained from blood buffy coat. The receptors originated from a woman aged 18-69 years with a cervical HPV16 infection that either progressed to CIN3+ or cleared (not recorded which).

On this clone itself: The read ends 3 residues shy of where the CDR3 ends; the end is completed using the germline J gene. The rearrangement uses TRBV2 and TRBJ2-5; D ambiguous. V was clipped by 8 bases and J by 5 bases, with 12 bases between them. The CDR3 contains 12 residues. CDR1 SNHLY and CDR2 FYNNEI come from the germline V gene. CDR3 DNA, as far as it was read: TGTGCCAGCGTTCTCGAGAGGGAGACC. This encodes CASVLERET. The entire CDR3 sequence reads CASVLERETQYF.

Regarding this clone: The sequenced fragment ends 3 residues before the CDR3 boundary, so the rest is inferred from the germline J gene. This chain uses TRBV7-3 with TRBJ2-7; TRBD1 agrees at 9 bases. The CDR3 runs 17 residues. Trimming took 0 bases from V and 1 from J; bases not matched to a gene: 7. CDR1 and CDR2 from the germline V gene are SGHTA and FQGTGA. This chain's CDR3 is CASSLTFGQGRSYEQYF. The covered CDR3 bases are TGTGCCAGCAGCTTAACTTTCGGACAGGGGCGATCCTACGAG.

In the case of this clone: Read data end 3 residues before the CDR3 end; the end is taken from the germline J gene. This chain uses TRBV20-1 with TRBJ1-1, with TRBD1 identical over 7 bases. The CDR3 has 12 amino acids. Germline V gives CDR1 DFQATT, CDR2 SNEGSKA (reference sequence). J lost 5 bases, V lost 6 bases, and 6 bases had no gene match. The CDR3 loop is CSAPKQGTEAFF. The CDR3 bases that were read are TGCAGTGCGCCAAAACAGGGGACTGAA.

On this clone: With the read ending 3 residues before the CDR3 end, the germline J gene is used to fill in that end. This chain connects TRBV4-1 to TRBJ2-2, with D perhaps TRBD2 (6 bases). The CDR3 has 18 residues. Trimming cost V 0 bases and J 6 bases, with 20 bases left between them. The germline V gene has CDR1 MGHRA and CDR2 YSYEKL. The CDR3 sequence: CASSQDGFGARGSGELFF. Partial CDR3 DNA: TGCGCCAGCAGCCAAGATGGATTTGGAGCACGGGGGTCCGGGGAG.

The sequenced CDR3 bases are TGTGCCAGCAGGGCGGGACAGGGTACCAAAAACATT. It yields the protein CASRAGQGTKNI. The complete CDR3 sequence is CASRAGQGTKNIQYF. The rearrangement uses TRBV5-6 and TRBJ2-4, with 9 positions matching TRBD1. The read stops 3 residues short of the end of the CDR3; the missing end is completed from the germline J gene. J lost 2 bases, V lost 5 bases, and 5 bases had no gene match. Germline V gene data show CDR1 as SGHDT and CDR2 as YYEEEE. The CDR3 loop spans 15 amino acids.

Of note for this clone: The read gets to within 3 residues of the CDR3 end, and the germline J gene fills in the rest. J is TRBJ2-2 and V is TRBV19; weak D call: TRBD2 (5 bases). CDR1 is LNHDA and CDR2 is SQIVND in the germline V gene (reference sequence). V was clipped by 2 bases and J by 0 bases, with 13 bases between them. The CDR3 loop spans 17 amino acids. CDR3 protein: CASSILAQNPNTGELFF. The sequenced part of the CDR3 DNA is TGTGCCAGTAGTATACTAGCACAGAACCCGAACACCGGGGAG.

CDR3 bases read: TGTGCCAGCTCACCTCGACTGGATTCACCG. Its translation: CASSPRLDSP. The full CDR3 protein reads CASSPRLDSPLFF. This rearrangement joins TRBV18 to TRBJ2-2, with D unclear. The read comes to an end 3 residues before the CDR3 does, leaving the germline J gene to fill in the end. The CDR3 contains 13 residues. The germline gives CDR1 KGHSH, CDR2 LQKENI.

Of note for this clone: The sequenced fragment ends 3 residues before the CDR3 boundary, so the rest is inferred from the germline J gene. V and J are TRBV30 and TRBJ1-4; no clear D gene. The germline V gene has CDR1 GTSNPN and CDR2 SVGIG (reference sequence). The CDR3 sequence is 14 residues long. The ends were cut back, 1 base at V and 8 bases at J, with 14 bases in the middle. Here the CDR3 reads CAWSDDRIGEKLFF. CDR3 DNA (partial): TGTGCCTGGAGTGATGATAGGATCGGGGAAAAA.

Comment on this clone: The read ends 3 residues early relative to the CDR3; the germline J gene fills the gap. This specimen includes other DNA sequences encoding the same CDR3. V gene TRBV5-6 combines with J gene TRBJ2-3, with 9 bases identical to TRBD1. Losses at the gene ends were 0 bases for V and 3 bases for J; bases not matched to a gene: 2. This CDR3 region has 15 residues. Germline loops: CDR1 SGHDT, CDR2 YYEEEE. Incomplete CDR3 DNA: TGTGCCAGCAGCTTGGACAGGGGGCTTACAGATACG. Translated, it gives CASSLDRGLTDT. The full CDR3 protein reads CASSLDRGLTDTQYF.

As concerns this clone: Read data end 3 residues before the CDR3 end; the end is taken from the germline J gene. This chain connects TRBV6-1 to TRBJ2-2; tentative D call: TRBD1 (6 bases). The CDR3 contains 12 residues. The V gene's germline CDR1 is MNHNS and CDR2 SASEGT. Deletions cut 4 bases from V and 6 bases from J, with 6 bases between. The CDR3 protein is CASSGGPGELFF. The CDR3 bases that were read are TGTGCCAGCAGTGGGGGGCCCGGGGAG.

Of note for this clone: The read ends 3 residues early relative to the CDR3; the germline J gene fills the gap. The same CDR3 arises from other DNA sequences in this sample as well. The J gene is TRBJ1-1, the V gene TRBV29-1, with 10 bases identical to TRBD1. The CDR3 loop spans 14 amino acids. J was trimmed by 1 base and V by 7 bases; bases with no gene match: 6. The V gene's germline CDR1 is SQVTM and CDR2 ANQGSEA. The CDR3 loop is CSARQGAENTEAFF. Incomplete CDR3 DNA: TGCAGCGCTCGACAGGGGGCGGAGAACACTGAA.

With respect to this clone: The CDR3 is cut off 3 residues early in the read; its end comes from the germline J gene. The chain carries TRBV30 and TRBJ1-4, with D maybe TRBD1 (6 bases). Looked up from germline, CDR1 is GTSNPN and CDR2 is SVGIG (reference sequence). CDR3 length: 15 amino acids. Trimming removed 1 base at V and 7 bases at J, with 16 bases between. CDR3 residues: CAWSATGRKVEKLFF. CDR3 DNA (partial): TGTGCCTGGAGTGCTACAGGGAGGAAGGTTGAAAAA.

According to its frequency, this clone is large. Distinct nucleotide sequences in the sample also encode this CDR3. This CDR3 is CASSPGGGSTDTQYF. The CDR3 DNA, read in part, is TGTGCCAGCAGTCCTGGGGGCGGTAGCACAGATACG. The chain couples TRBV7-3 to TRBJ2-3; the D gene is possibly TRBD1 (6 bases). The missing CDR3 end, 3 residues past where the read stops, is filled in from the germline J gene. Per the germline V gene, CDR1 is SGHTA and CDR2 is FQGTGA. The CDR3 covers 15 residues. The germline V and J ends were trimmed by 6 bases and 0 bases, with 13 bases remaining between them.

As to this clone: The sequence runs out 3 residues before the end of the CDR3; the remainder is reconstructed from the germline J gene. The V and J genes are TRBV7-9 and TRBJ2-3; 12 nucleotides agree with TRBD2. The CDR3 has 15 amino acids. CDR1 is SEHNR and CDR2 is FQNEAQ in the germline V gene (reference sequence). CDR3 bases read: TGTGCCAGCACCCTGTCTAGCGGGGGGGTAGAGACG. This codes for CASTLSSGGVET. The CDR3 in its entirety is CASTLSSGGVETQYF. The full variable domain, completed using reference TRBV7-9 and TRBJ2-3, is DTGVSQNPRHKITKRGQNVTFRCDPISEHNRLYWYRQTLGQGPEFLTYFQNEAQLEKSRLLSDRFSAERPKGSFSTLEIQRTEQGDSAMYLCASTLSSGGVETQYFGPGTRLTVL.

The CDR3 reads CSAIGISGDSNQPQHF. The covered CDR3 bases are TGCAGTGCTATAGGGATCTCAGGGGATAGCAATCAGCCC. This chain links TRBV20-1 with TRBJ1-5, with D possibly being TRBD1 (6 bases). The read terminates 3 residues before the CDR3 end, so the remaining end is supplied by the germline J gene. Per germline, CDR1 DFQATT and CDR2 SNEGSKA (reference sequence). V gave up 4 bases and J gave up 0 bases, with 16 bases separating them. The CDR3 sequence is 16 residues long.

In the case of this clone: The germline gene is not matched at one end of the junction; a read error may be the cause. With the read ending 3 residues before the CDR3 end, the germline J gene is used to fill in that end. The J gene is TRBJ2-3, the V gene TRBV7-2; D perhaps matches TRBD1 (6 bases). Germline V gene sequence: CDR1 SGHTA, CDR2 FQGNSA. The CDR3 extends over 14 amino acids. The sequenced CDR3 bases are TGTGCCAGCAGCCGATATGGGGGCGCAGAGACG. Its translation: CASSRYGGAET. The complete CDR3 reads CASSRYGGAETQYF.